Included here is one TCR beta chain sequence, with context. This entry belongs to a study of blood T cell repertoires in COVID-19. Study overall: From the United States, Italy and Spain came samples of acute and convalescent COVID-19. T cells, B-cell-depleted T cells, or PBMCs supplied cDNA or gDNA.

Per the authors' pipeline: Amplified reference gene primers provided the basis for estimating nucleated cell counts. Clones were sequenced by immunoSEQ multiplex PCR, and TCRdb holds only the in-frame ones, with some missing. V, J and clone size reflect that table, while D and trimming were determined from the DNA. The data hold more than 10,000 clones, with roughly 85% observed a single time. Trimming removed 2 bases from V and 2 bases from J; junction bases left unmatched: 3. Per germline, CDR1 MNHEY and CDR2 SVGAGI. CDR3 size: 15 residues. The source is a human donor in a cohort sampled during active COVID-19. The sequenced sample consisted of peripheral blood. The genes are TRBV6-5 and TRBJ2-3, with TRBD1 matching 8 bases. The CDR3 spells CASSYATGVTDTQYF. In nucleotides, the CDR3 is TGTGCCAGCAGTTACGCGACAGGGGTCACAGATACGCAGTATTTT.